This T cell receptor (beta chain) was recorded in a study of blood T cell repertoires in COVID-19. Looking at the study overall: PBMCs, B-cell-depleted T cells, or T cells provided the cDNA or gDNA that made up the material.

This clone has a handful of counts. Data came from immunoSEQ multiplex PCR; TCRdb stores just in-frame clones and leaves some out. Among about 150,000 clones listed, 80% to 90% were seen once. V was cut by 3 bases and J by 6 bases, with 15 bases left in between. Germline CDR1 is SGDLS and CDR2 is YYNGEE. This CDR3 is built from 15 residues. The material sequenced was peripheral blood. The clonotype was recovered from a man between 65 and 79 years old with acute or convalescent COVID-19. V usage is TRBV9 and J usage is TRBJ2-2; D uncertain. The CDR3: CASSAQNLPAGELFF. DNA for the CDR3: TGTGCCAGCAGCGCACAGAACCTCCCCGCCGGGGAGCTGTTTTTT.